What follows are 7 T cell receptor beta chains derived from one specimen sequenced in a study of blood T cells in healthy people across ages. Alongside a J-beta primer mix, a sample-barcoded 5' primer served in a second PCR lasting about 6 to 12 cycles. MiXCR, applied by TCRdb to the 5' RACE reads, yields one record per CDR3 protein. The sample includes about 1.4 million distinct CDR3 sequences, around 55% of them seen just once. Input material: blood. These receptors were taken from a man between 18 and 29 years old in good health.

In the case of this clonotype: A read error may be the cause here, since a much bigger clone is one base away. The chain combines TRBV28 with TRBJ2-7; 7 nucleotides match TRBD2. CDR1 is MDHEN, CDR2 SYDVKM, per germline. The CDR3 sequence is 12 residues long. Trimming cost V 6 bases and J 3 bases; bases outside gene matches: 2. The CDR3 bases are TGTGCCAGCAGCGTAGCGGGCTACGAGCAGTACTTC. This gives the protein CASSVAGYEQYF.

The chain couples TRBV27 to TRBJ2-1; D may be TRBD2 (7 bases). The V end lost 10 bases, the J end lost 9 bases, and 22 bases lay between the germline ends. This CDR3 is built from 14 residues. CDR1 and CDR2 (germline): MNHEY, SMNVEV (reference sequence). CDR3 protein: CATGEGGPVREQFF. CDR3 DNA sequence: TGTGCCACAGGGGAGGGAGGGCCCGTCCGTGAGCAGTTCTTC.

This rearrangement joins TRBV19 to TRBJ2-7, with D unclear. Trimming took 4 bases from V and 2 from J, leaving 12 bases between them. Germline V lookup: CDR1 LNHDA, CDR2 SQIVND (reference sequence). The CDR3 covers 14 residues. The CDR3 protein is CASSSESWAYEQYF. The CDR3 DNA reads as TGTGCCAGTAGTAGCGAATCTTGGGCCTACGAGCAGTACTTC.

The CDR3, as DNA: TGTGCCAGTAGTATACGGACAGGGAAGAATAGCAATCAGCCCCAGCATTTT. The encoded protein is CASSIRTGKNSNQPQHF. This rearrangement joins TRBV19 to TRBJ1-5, with TRBD1 matching 8 bases. Germline trimming cut 2 bases from V and 0 bases from J; bases unmatched to any gene: 6. Germline V gives CDR1 LNHDA, CDR2 SQIVND (reference sequence). CDR3 length equals 17 residues.

This clonotype was seen only a few times. The genes are TRBV4-1 and TRBJ2-5; D not certain. Germline CDR1 reads MGHRA; CDR2 reads YSYEKL. This CDR3 comprises 15 residues. Trimming stripped 3 bases from V and 2 bases from J, with 13 bases between. In DNA, the CDR3 is TGCGCCAGCAGCCATGCCGGTACAGTACAAGAGACCCAGTACTTC. As protein: CASSHAGTVQETQYF.

As concerns this clonotype: It may be a read error: a sequence one base away is much more abundant. The chain combines TRBV4-3 with TRBJ1-2; D not certain. The CDR3 sequence is 13 residues long. CDR1 and CDR2 (germline): LGHNA, YSLEER. The CDR3 DNA sequence: TGCGCCAGCAGCCAAGATTTTAACAATGGCTACACCTTC. This encodes CASSQDFNNGYTF.

V usage is TRBV25-1 and J usage is TRBJ1-6; D is uncertain. CDR3 length: 19 residues. Per germline, CDR1 MGHDK and CDR2 SYGVNS. Trimming left V 8 bases short and J 0 bases short, with 23 bases between. For the CDR3, the DNA is TGTGCCAGCCGCGGGCCCGGGGAGGAGCTAAGCTCCTATAATTCACCCCTCCACTTT. Translation: CASRGPGEELSSYNSPLHF.